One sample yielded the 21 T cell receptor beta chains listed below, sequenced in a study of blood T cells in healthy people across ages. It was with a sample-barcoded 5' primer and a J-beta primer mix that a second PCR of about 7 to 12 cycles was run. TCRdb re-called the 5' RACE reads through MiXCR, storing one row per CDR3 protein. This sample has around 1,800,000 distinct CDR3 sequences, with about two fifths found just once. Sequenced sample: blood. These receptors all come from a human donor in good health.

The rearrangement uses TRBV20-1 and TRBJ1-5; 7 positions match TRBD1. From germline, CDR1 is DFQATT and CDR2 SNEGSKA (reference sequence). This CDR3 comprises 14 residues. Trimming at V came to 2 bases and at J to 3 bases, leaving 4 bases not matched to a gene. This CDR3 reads CSARRGQINQPQHF. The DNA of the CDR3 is TGCAGTGCTAGACGGGGACAGATCAATCAGCCCCAGCATTTT.

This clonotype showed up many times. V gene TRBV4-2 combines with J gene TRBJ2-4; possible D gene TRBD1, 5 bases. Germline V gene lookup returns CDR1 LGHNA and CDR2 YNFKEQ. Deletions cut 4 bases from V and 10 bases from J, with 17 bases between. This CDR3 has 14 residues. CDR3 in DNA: TGTGCCAGCAGCCTACCAGGGTCGAAAGGGATTCAGTACTTC. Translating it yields CASSLPGSKGIQYF.

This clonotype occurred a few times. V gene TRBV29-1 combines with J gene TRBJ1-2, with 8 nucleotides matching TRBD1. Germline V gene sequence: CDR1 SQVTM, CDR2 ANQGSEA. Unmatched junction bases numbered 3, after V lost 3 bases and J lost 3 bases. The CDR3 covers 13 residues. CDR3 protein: CSVDTGGDYGYTF. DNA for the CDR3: TGCAGCGTTGATACAGGGGGGGACTATGGCTACACCTTC. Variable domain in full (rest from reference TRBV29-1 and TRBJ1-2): SAVISQKPSRDICQRGTSLTIQCQVDSQVTMMFWYRQQPGQSLTLIATANQGSEATYESGFVIDKFPISRPNLTFSTLTVSNMSPEDSSIYLCSVDTGGDYGYTFGSGTRLTVV.

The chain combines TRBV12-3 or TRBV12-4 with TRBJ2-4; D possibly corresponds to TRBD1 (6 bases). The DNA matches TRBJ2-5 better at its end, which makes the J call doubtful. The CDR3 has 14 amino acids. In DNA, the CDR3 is TGTGCCAGCAGTGGGGACATATCCCAAGAGACCCAGTACTTC. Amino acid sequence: CASSGDISQETQYF.

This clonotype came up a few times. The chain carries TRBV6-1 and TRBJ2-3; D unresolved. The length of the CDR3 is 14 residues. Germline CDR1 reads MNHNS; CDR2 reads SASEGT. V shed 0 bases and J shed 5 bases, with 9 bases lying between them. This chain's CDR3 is CASSEADHQDTQYF. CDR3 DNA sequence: TGTGCCAGCAGTGAAGCGGATCATCAAGATACGCAGTATTTT.

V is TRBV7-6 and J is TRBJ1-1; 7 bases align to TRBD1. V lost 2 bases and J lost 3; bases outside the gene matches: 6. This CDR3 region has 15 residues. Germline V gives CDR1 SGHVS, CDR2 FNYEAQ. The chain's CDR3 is CASSLSGGSDTEAFF. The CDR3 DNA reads TGTGCCAGCAGCTTATCAGGGGGGTCGGACACTGAAGCTTTCTTT.

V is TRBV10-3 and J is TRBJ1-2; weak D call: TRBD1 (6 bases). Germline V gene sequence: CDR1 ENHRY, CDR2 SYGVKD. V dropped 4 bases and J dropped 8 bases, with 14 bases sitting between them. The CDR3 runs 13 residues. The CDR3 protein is CAISGGDNIGYTF. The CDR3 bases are TGTGCCATCAGTGGGGGGGACAATATCGGCTACACCTTC.

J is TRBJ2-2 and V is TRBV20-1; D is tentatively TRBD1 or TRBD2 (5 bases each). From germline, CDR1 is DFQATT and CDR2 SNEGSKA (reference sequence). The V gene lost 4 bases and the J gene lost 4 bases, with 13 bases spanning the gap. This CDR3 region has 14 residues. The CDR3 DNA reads TGCAGTGCTACGACTATCCAGGGCACCGGGGAGCTGTTTTTT. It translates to CSATTIQGTGELFF.

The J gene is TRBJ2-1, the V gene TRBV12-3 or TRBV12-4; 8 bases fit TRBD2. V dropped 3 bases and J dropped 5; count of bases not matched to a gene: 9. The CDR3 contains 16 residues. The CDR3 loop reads CASSFRRRGAHNEQFF. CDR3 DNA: TGTGCCAGCAGTTTTCGGCGGCGGGGGGCACACAATGAGCAGTTCTTC.

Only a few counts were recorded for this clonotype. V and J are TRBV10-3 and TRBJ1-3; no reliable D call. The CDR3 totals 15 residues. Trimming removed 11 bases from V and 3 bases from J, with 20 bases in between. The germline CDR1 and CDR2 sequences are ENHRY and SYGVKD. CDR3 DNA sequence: TGTGCCGTAGGTCCGTCTGGAAGTAGTGGAAACACCATATATTTT. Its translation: CAVGPSGSSGNTIYF.

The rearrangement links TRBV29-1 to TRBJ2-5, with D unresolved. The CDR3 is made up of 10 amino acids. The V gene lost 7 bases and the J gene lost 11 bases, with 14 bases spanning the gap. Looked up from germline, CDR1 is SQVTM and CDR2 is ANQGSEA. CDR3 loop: CSAGNNEQYF. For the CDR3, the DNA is TGCAGCGCCGGTAACAATGAGCAGTACTTC. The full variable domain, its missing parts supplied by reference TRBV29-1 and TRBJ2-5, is SAVISQKPSRDICQRGTSLTIQCQVDSQVTMMFWYRQQPGQSLTLIATANQGSEATYESGFVIDKFPISRPNLTFSTLTVSNMSPEDSSIYLCSAGNNEQYFGPGTRLLVL.

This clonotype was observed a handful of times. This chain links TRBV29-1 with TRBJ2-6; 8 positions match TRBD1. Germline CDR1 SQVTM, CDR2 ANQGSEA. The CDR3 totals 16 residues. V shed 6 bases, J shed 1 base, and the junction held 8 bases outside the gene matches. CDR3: CSVQGAVGSGANVLTF. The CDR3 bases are TGCAGCGTCCAGGGGGCAGTGGGTTCTGGGGCCAACGTCCTGACTTTC.

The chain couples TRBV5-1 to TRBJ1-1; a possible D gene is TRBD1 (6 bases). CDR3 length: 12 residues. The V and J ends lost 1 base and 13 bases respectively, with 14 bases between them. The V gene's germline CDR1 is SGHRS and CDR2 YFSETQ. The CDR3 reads CASSLRGMGVFF. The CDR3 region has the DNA TGCGCCAGCAGCTTGAGGGGGATGGGTGTTTTCTTT.

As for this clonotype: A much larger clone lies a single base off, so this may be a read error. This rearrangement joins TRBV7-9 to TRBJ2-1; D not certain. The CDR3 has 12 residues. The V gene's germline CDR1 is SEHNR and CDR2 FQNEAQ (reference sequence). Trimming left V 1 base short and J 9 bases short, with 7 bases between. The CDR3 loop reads CASSLDTVEQFF. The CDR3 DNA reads TGTGCCAGCAGCTTAGATACGGTTGAGCAGTTCTTC.

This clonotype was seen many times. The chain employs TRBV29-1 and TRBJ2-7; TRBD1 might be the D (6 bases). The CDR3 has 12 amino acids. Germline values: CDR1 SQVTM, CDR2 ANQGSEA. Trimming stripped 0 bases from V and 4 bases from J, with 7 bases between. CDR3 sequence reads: CSVEDQGYEQYF. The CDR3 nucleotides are TGCAGCGTTGAAGATCAGGGGTACGAGCAGTACTTC.

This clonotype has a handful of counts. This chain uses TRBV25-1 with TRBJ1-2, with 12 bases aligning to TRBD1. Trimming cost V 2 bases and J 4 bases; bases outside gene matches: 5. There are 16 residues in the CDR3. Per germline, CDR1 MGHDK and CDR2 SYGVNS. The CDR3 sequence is CASSETGTGGIYGYTF. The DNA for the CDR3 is TGTGCCAGCAGTGAAACGGGGACAGGGGGCATCTATGGCTACACCTTC.

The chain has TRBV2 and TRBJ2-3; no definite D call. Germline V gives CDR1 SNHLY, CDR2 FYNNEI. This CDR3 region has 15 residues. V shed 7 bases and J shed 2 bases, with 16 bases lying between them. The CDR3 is CASKQLTLNTDTQYF. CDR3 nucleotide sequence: TGTGCCAGCAAACAACTCACACTAAACACAGATACGCAGTATTTT.

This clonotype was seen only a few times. The CDR3 region is CAKKAGAFKNIQYF. The CDR3 nucleotides read TGTGCCAAAAAAGCGGGGGCCTTTAAAAACATTCAGTACTTC. The J gene is TRBJ2-4, the V gene TRBV6-2 or TRBV6-3; 8 positions agree with TRBD2. The CDR3 runs 14 residues. V shed 10 bases and J 4 bases; nucleotides not matched to a gene: 9. Germline V gives CDR1 MNHEY, CDR2 SVGEGT.

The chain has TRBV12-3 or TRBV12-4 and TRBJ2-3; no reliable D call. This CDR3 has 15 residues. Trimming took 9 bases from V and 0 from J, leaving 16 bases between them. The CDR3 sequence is CASFPERPSTDTQYF. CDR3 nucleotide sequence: TGTGCCAGTTTCCCGGAACGTCCCAGCACAGATACGCAGTATTTT.

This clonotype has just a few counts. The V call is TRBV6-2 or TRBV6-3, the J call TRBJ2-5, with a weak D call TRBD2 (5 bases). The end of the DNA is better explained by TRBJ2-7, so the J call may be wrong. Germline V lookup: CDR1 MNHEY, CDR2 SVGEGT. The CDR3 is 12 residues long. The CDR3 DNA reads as TGTGCCAGCAGTTACAGGCGGGACGAGCAGTACTTC. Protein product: CASSYRRDEQYF.

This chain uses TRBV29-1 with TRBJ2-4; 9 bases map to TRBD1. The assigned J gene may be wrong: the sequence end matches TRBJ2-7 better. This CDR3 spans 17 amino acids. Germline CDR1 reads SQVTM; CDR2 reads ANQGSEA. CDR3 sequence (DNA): TGCAGCGTTCTGCTTATTGTTACAGGGGGCTTGCTTGGCGAGCAGTACTTC. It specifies CSVLLIVTGGLLGEQYF.